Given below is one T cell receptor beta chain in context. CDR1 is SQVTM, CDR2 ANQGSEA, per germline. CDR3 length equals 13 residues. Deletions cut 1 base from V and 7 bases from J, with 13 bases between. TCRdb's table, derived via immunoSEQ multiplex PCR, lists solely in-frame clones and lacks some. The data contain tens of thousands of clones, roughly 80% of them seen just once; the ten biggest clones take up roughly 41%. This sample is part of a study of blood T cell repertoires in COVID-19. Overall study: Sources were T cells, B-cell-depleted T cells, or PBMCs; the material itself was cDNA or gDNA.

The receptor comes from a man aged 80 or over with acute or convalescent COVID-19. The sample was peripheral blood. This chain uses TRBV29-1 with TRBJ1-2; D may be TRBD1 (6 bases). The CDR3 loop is CSVEVLSGVGYTF. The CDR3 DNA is TGCAGCGTTGAAGTTTTATCAGGGGTTGGCTACACCTTC.